The 18 T cell receptor beta chains below come from one sample, sequenced in a study of T-cell reconstitution after alpha-beta-depleted transplantation in children. Preparing the TCRbeta library involved the use of unique molecular identifiers. TCRdb re-called the PCR reads through MiXCR, storing one row per CDR3 protein. The data contain about 500,000 distinct CDR3 sequences, approximately 10% of them seen just once; the ten biggest clones take up about 14%. The material sequenced was PBMCs, mostly from graft donor cells, taken 180 days after TCRalphabeta/CD19-depleted stem cell transplant. The receptors were gathered from a female patient aged 2-15 years who had a stem cell transplant for aplastic anemia, so the T cells may come from the graft donor.

Only a few counts were recorded for this clonotype. The chain uses TRBV5-4 and TRBJ2-6, with unresolved D. Germline-derived CDR1 and CDR2 are SGHNT and YYREEE (reference sequence). Trimming removed 1 base from V and 4 bases from J, with 18 bases in between. CDR3 length: 18 amino acids. The CDR3 region is CASSLLQLTGAGANVLTF. The CDR3 DNA sequence: TGTGCCAGCAGCTTGCTACAACTAACGGGTGCGGGGGCCAACGTCCTGACTTTC.

The rearrangement uses TRBV10-1 and TRBJ1-4, with no clear D. The CDR3 has 12 residues. Germline V CDR1 and CDR2: WNHNN, SYGVQD (reference sequence). Trimming cost V 2 bases and J 10 bases, with 8 bases left between them. The DNA for the CDR3 is TGCGCCAGCAGTGAGCCGCTCCCAAAACTGTTTTTT. Translated, it gives CASSEPLPKLFF.

This chain joins TRBV24-1 and TRBJ2-7, with D perhaps matching TRBD2 (5 bases). V gave up 7 bases and J gave up 0 bases, with 15 bases separating them. CDR3 length: 15 residues. Germline CDR1 is KGHDR and CDR2 is SFDVKD. CDR3 nucleotides: TGTGCCACCAGCGGGAAGGGTGTCCTCTCCTACGAGCAGTACGTC. Its translation: CATSGKGVLSYEQYV.

The rearrangement uses TRBV6-2 or TRBV6-3 and TRBJ1-6; the D gene is possibly TRBD1 (6 bases). The V gene lost 5 bases and the J gene lost 5 bases, with 22 bases spanning the gap. The CDR3 is made up of 18 amino acids. In germline, CDR1 is MNHEY, CDR2 SVGEGT. The CDR3 is CASSHTPGQLNNNSPLHF. The CDR3 nucleotides are TGTGCCAGCAGTCACACTCCGGGACAACTCAACAATAATTCACCCCTCCACTTT.

The chain employs TRBV6-2 or TRBV6-3 and TRBJ1-2; D ambiguous. The CDR3 sequence is 14 residues long. V was clipped by 11 bases and J by 0 bases, with 16 bases between them. In germline, CDR1 is MNHEY, CDR2 SVGEGT. The DNA of the CDR3 is TGTGCCGCGTACCGGAGGCGGACTAACTATGGCTACACCTTC. It is translated as CAAYRRRTNYGYTF.

The genes are TRBV29-1 and TRBJ2-1, with D unclear. Per germline, CDR1 SQVTM and CDR2 ANQGSEA. The germline V and J ends were trimmed by 2 bases and 2 bases, with 4 bases remaining between them. This CDR3 contains 12 residues. The CDR3 region has the DNA TGCAGCGTTGAAAAGACCTACAATGAGCAGTTCTTC. Its protein product is CSVEKTYNEQFF.

The V and J genes are TRBV9 and TRBJ2-7, with D perhaps TRBD1 or TRBD2 (5 bases each). Germline loops: CDR1 SGDLS, CDR2 YYNGEE. The CDR3 consists of 13 residues. Trimming cost V 7 bases and J 5 bases, with 16 bases left between them. CDR3 nucleotide sequence: TGTGCCAGCGGCCGCTCGGGGCTTGACGAGCAGTACTTC. It codes for CASGRSGLDEQYF. The full variable domain, rest sourced from reference TRBV9 and TRBJ2-7, is DSGVTQTPKHLITATGQRVTLRCSPRSGDLSVYWYQQSLDQGLQFLIQYYNGEERAKGNILERFSAQQFPDLHSELNLSSLELGDSALYFCASGRSGLDEQYFGPGTRLTVT.

The J gene is TRBJ2-1, the V gene TRBV30; D perhaps matches TRBD2 (6 bases). The germline gives CDR1 GTSNPN, CDR2 SVGIG (reference sequence). V lost 4 bases, J lost 4 bases, and 11 bases lay in between. The CDR3 consists of 13 residues. The CDR3 nucleotides read TGTGCCTGGAAGGGGACTTCTTACAATGAGCAGTTCTTC. As protein: CAWKGTSYNEQFF.

This clonotype occurred a few times. The chain couples TRBV30 to TRBJ1-2; 8 bases match TRBD1. There are 15 residues in the CDR3. The ends lost 2 bases at V and 5 bases at J; junction bases unmatched: 10. CDR1 and CDR2 from the germline V gene are GTSNPN and SVGIG (reference sequence). CDR3 in amino acids: CAWSLPDREGYGYTF. CDR3 nucleotide sequence: TGTGCCTGGAGTTTACCGGACAGGGAGGGTTATGGCTACACCTTC.

This clonotype was counted only a few times. V gene TRBV2 combines with J gene TRBJ2-5; D is uncertain. The CDR3 has 13 amino acids. The germline gives CDR1 SNHLY, CDR2 FYNNEI. Trimming pared 4 bases from V and 5 bases from J, leaving 11 bases between. The CDR3 protein is CASSGLGGETQYF. The CDR3 DNA is TGTGCCAGCAGTGGACTGGGTGGGGAGACCCAGTACTTC.

The rearrangement links TRBV28 to TRBJ2-5; 10 positions match TRBD1. This CDR3 has 15 residues. The germline V gene encodes CDR1 MDHEN and CDR2 SYDVKM. With 6 bases clipped from V and 5 bases from J, the junction kept 9 bases outside the gene matches. The chain's CDR3 is CASREVTGGSETQYF. CDR3 in DNA: TGTGCCAGCAGAGAGGTGACAGGGGGCAGCGAGACCCAGTACTTC.

This rearrangement joins TRBV28 to TRBJ1-1; weak D call: TRBD1 (5 bases). Germline lookup yields CDR1 MDHEN and CDR2 SYDVKM. CDR3 length: 15 residues. Trimming removed 5 bases from V and 4 bases from J, with 17 bases in between. The CDR3 is CASSLPTAQVTEAFF. The CDR3 nucleotides read TGTGCCAGCAGTCTCCCCACCGCACAGGTCACTGAAGCTTTCTTT. The variable domain in full, with the rest retrieved from reference TRBV28 and TRBJ1-1, is DVKVTQSSRYLVKRTGEKVFLECVQDMDHENMFWYRQDPGLGLRLIYFSYDVKMKEKGDIPEGYSVSREKKERFSLILESASTNQTSMYLCASSLPTAQVTEAFFGQGTRLTVV.

The chain is built from TRBV14 and TRBJ2-6, with D unresolved. The V gene lost 1 base and the J gene lost 0 bases, with 16 bases spanning the gap. The germline gives CDR1 SGHDN, CDR2 FVKESK. The CDR3 sequence is 19 residues long. CDR3 nucleotides: TGTGCCAGCAGCCAAGGGGAACGGTGGGCTCGCTCTGGGGCCAACGTCCTGACTTTC. As protein: CASSQGERWARSGANVLTF.

This chain connects TRBV28 to TRBJ2-1, with D uncertain. The germline V gene has CDR1 MDHEN and CDR2 SYDVKM. This CDR3 is 12 amino acids long. V was clipped by 11 bases and J by 9 bases, with 17 bases between them. CDR3 protein: CASSLGIGEQFF. CDR3 DNA sequence: TGTGCCTCTTCCCTGGGGATCGGTGAGCAGTTCTTC.

This clonotype was seen only a few times. J is TRBJ2-3 and V is TRBV9; 13 bases map to TRBD2. V shed 3 bases, J shed 8 bases, and the junction held 6 bases outside the gene matches. Germline V CDR1 and CDR2: SGDLS, YYNGEE. The CDR3 runs to 15 residues. CDR3 DNA: TGTGCCAGCAGCGCCACTAGCGGGAGGGCCAGTACGCAGTATTTT. The encoded protein is CASSATSGRASTQYF.

This sequence joins TRBV5-5 and TRBJ2-5; tentative D call: TRBD1 (5 bases). Germline V gene sequence: CDR1 SGHKS, CDR2 YYEKEE (reference sequence). The CDR3 covers 14 residues. Trimming stripped 0 bases from V and 5 bases from J, with 11 bases between. The CDR3 DNA sequence: TGTGCCAGCAGCTTGGCACAGGTGGTTGAGACCCAGTACTTC. Protein: CASSLAQVVETQYF.

The chain recombines TRBV11-2 with TRBJ2-7; 14 bases line up with TRBD2. Germline V gene lookup returns CDR1 SGHAT and CDR2 FQNNGV. The J segment lost 4 bases and the V segment lost 2 bases, leaving 7 bases of the junction unmatched. The CDR3 totals 17 residues. The CDR3 here is CASSLWSTSGRVYEQYV. CDR3 nucleotide sequence: TGTGCCAGCAGCTTATGGTCGACTAGCGGGAGGGTTTACGAGCAGTACGTC.

This clonotype was seen only a few times. The chain employs TRBV6-5 and TRBJ1-2; D not certain. CDR3 length: 14 residues. Germline assignment: CDR1 MNHEY and CDR2 SVGAGI. V was clipped by 0 bases and J by 4 bases, with 9 bases between them. For the CDR3, the DNA is TGTGCCAGCAGTTACTCGAGGGCCCGCTATGGCTACACCTTC. Translation gives CASSYSRARYGYTF.